This passage covers 28 T cell receptor beta chains from one sample sequenced in a study of cytomegalovirus exposure and HLA in healthy donors (dated by TCRdb to about 2017). Preparation of the library involved the immunoSEQ multiplex PCR assay. For the multiplex PCR, a mixture combining 60 forward primers for TCR Vbeta segments and 13 reverse primers for TCR Jbeta segments was used. The source is immuneACCESS, and TCRdb retained only in-frame sequences with V and J called. Part of the clones is not carried over; for the studies checked, unresolved V genes explain less than half of this, and the remainder is unexplained. This sample has roughly 130,000 clones in its table, and 50% to 80% of those were observed once. The biggest ten clones account for 8% to 9% of the sample. Sequencing was performed on PBMCs. The receptors derive from a woman in her thirties or forties in good health and CMV-seropositive.

This clone was observed a few times. The chain couples TRBV5-1 to TRBJ2-3; no firm D call. CDR1 and CDR2 (germline): SGHRS, YFSETQ. V shed 1 base and J shed 1 base, with 4 bases lying between them. This CDR3 is 13 amino acids long. The CDR3, as DNA: TGCGCCAGCAGCTTGACACGCACAGATACGCAGTATTTT. This sequence encodes CASSLTRTDTQYF.

The CDR3: CASSVTVNTEAFF. CDR3 DNA sequence: TGTGCCAGCAGCGTAACGGTGAACACTGAAGCTTTCTTT. The chain recombines TRBV9 with TRBJ1-1, with D uncertain. V gave up 1 base and J gave up 0 bases, with 4 bases separating them. Per the germline V gene, CDR1 is SGDLS and CDR2 is YYNGEE. This CDR3 has 13 residues.

This clone was observed a handful of times. V usage is TRBV28 and J usage is TRBJ1-4; possibly TRBD1 for D (5 bases). Germline-derived CDR1 and CDR2 are MDHEN and SYDVKM. With 7 bases removed from V and 8 bases from J, the gap between germline ends came to 11 bases. The CDR3 covers 12 residues. CDR3 residues: CASTGRWEKLFF. The CDR3 DNA reads as TGTGCCAGCACAGGGAGGTGGGAAAAACTGTTTTTT.

The rearrangement links TRBV9 to TRBJ1-2, with D possibly TRBD1 on 5 matching bases. V lost 6 bases and J lost 7, with 13 bases in between. The length of the CDR3 is 12 residues. Looked up from germline, CDR1 is SGDLS and CDR2 is YYNGEE. As DNA, the CDR3 is TGTGCCAGCAACCCAGGGCATGGTGGCTACACCTTC. It is translated as CASNPGHGGYTF.

The V and J genes are TRBV29-1 and TRBJ2-7, with 8 bases lining up with TRBD2. Germline assignment: CDR1 SQVTM and CDR2 ANQGSEA. The CDR3 has 11 residues. Trimming took 2 bases from V and 9 from J; bases not matched to a gene: 3. The CDR3 nucleotides are TGCAGCGTTGAAAGCGGGAGCACGCAGTACTTC. Its protein is CSVESGSTQYF.

The chain links TRBV7-9 to TRBJ1-1, with D possibly being TRBD1 (6 bases). CDR1 and CDR2 (germline): SEHNR, FQNEAQ (reference sequence). V was cut by 1 base and J by 6 bases, with 12 bases left in between. The CDR3 length is 14 residues. DNA of the CDR3: TGTGCCAGCAGCTTAGAACAGGGTTACCCTGAAGCTTTCTTT. Residues: CASSLEQGYPEAFF.

A remark on this clone: The same CDR3 also results from other DNA sequences found in this sample. The V call is TRBV4-1, the J call TRBJ1-5, with TRBD1 matching over 7 bases. The trim removed 3 bases at V and 1 base at J, leaving 9 bases unmatched. Germline CDR1 reads MGHRA; CDR2 reads YSYEKL. This CDR3 has 17 amino acids. The DNA for the CDR3 is TGCGCCAGCAGCCAGCAGGGGGACAGTCGAAGCAATCAGCCCCAGCATTTT. Its protein product is CASSQQGDSRSNQPQHF.

This sequence joins TRBV19 and TRBJ1-1; no reliable D call. The V gene lost 5 bases and the J gene lost 5 bases, with 9 bases spanning the gap. There are 12 residues in the CDR3. CDR1 LNHDA and CDR2 SQIVND come from the germline V gene (reference sequence). CDR3 DNA: TGTGCCAGTAGTCCCCAGAGGACTGAAGCTTTCTTT. The encoded protein is CASSPQRTEAFF. Variable domain in full (rest from reference TRBV19 and TRBJ1-1): DGGITQSPKYLFRKEGQNVTLSCEQNLNHDAMYWYRQDPGQGLRLIYYSQIVNDFQKGDIAEGYSVSREKKESFPLTVTSAQKNPTAFYLCASSPQRTEAFFGQGTRLTVV.

J is TRBJ2-3 and V is TRBV5-4; the match to TRBD2 covers 12 bases. The CDR3 covers 18 residues. From germline, CDR1 is SGHNT and CDR2 YYREEE (reference sequence). V lost 2 bases and J lost 5; bases outside the gene matches: 12. The CDR3 DNA is TGTGCCAGCAGCTTTCTTAGACTAGCGGGAGTACAAATAGATACGCAGTATTTT. It yields the protein CASSFLRLAGVQIDTQYF. Full variable domain (outside the CDR3, taken from reference TRBV5-4 and TRBJ2-3): ETGVTQSPTHLIKTRGQQVTLRCSSQSGHNTVSWYQQALGQGPQFIFQYYREEENGRGNFPPRFSGLQFPNYSSELNVNALELDDSALYLCASSFLRLAGVQIDTQYFGPGTRLTVL.

The V gene is TRBV10-1, the J gene TRBJ2-5, with TRBD2 matching 11 bases. There are 14 residues in the CDR3. Germline-derived CDR1 and CDR2 are WNHNN and SYGVQD (reference sequence). The ends lost 0 bases at V and 8 bases at J; junction bases unmatched: 2. The CDR3 nucleotides read TGCGCCAGCAGTGAGTCTCTAGCGGGAGGAACCCAGTACTTC. Encoded protein: CASSESLAGGTQYF.

This sequence joins TRBV27 and TRBJ1-4; TRBD1 agrees at 8 bases. J was trimmed by 8 bases and V by 6 bases; bases with no gene match: 8. Germline V gives CDR1 MNHEY, CDR2 SMNVEV (reference sequence). CDR3 length: 14 amino acids. The CDR3, as DNA: TGTGCCAGCAGCGACAGGGGAGGCGCGGAAAAACTGTTTTTT. Encoded protein: CASSDRGGAEKLFF.

This clone was recorded a few times. The junction differs from germline at one of its ends, possibly a read error. V gene TRBV7-7 combines with J gene TRBJ2-5; D gene ambiguous. The CDR3 extends over 11 amino acids. Germline assignment: CDR1 SSHAT and CDR2 FNYEAQ (reference sequence). The CDR3 spells CASSSGETQYF. The DNA of the CDR3 is TGTGCTAGCAGCTCAGGAGAGACCCAGTACTTC.

The rearrangement links TRBV9 to TRBJ1-2; 7 nucleotides line up with TRBD1. Trimming at V came to 3 bases and at J to 4 bases, leaving 6 bases not matched to a gene. The CDR3 is 14 residues long. Germline CDR1 is SGDLS and CDR2 is YYNGEE. CDR3 sequence reads: CASSGRGAGYGYTF. CDR3 DNA sequence: TGTGCCAGCAGCGGCAGGGGGGCTGGCTATGGCTACACCTTC. Variable domain in full (rest from reference TRBV9 and TRBJ1-2): DSGVTQTPKHLITATGQRVTLRCSPRSGDLSVYWYQQSLDQGLQFLIQYYNGEERAKGNILERFSAQQFPDLHSELNLSSLELGDSALYFCASSGRGAGYGYTFGSGTRLTVV.

This chain joins TRBV10-2 and TRBJ2-7; 8 positions agree with TRBD1. The trim removed 0 bases at V and 6 bases at J, leaving 10 bases unmatched. Germline CDR1 and CDR2: WSHSY and SAAADI. The CDR3 has 16 amino acids. The chain's CDR3 is CASSESDRGYRGEQYF. The CDR3 bases are TGCGCCAGCAGTGAGTCTGACAGGGGATATCGAGGCGAGCAGTACTTC.

This chain joins TRBV5-1 and TRBJ2-7, with 7 bases matching TRBD1. Trimming took 5 bases from V and 1 from J; bases not matched to a gene: 3. CDR1 and CDR2 from the germline V gene are SGHRS and YFSETQ. This CDR3 comprises 13 residues. CDR3 nucleotides: TGCGCCAGCAGGCAGGGGGTATCCTACGAGCAGTACTTC. It encodes CASRQGVSYEQYF.

The chain joins TRBV27 to TRBJ1-4; TRBD1 matches at 9 bases. J lost 0 bases, V lost 6 bases, and 11 bases had no gene match. CDR3 size: 18 residues. Looked up from germline, CDR1 is MNHEY and CDR2 is SMNVEV (reference sequence). The CDR3 loop reads CASRRPGTGRTTNEKLFF. For the CDR3, the DNA is TGTGCCAGCAGACGGCCCGGGACAGGGAGGACAACTAATGAAAAACTGTTTTTT.

The V gene is TRBV5-1, the J gene TRBJ2-5; a weak D match, TRBD2 (7 bases). The J call may be mistaken, given a closer DNA end match to TRBJ2-7. The CDR3 runs 15 residues. From germline, CDR1 is SGHRS and CDR2 YFSETQ. CDR3 region: CASSLLGGAFYEQYF. The CDR3 coding sequence is TGCGCCAGCAGCCTCCTTGGGGGGGCCTTTTACGAGCAGTACTTC.

This clone was seen ten or more times. This chain connects TRBV5-1 to TRBJ2-6; TRBD2 aligns across 14 bases. The trim removed 2 bases at V and 2 bases at J, leaving 9 bases unmatched. From germline, CDR1 is SGHRS and CDR2 YFSETQ. This CDR3 contains 20 residues. CDR3 protein: CASSFLSLTSGRAGANVLTF. The CDR3 DNA sequence: TGCGCCAGCAGCTTCCTCTCACTGACTAGCGGGAGGGCTGGGGCCAACGTCCTGACTTTC. The full variable domain, completed using reference TRBV5-1 and TRBJ2-6, is KAGVTQTPRYLIKTRGQQVTLSCSPISGHRSVSWYQQTPGQGLQFLFEYFSETQRNKGNFPGRFSGRQFSNSRSEMNVSTLELGDSALYLCASSFLSLTSGRAGANVLTFGAGSRLTVL.

The chain has TRBV18 and TRBJ1-1; 8 bases align to TRBD1. V trimming: 4 bases; J trimming: 5 bases; junction bases outside the gene matches: 6. Germline loops: CDR1 KGHSH, CDR2 LQKENI. CDR3 size: 14 residues. The chain's CDR3 is CASSLTGDFTEAFF. CDR3 DNA: TGTGCCAGCTCACTGACAGGGGACTTTACTGAAGCTTTCTTT.

The J gene is TRBJ2-2, the V gene TRBV5-1; 10 positions agree with TRBD2. The CDR3 is made up of 16 amino acids. The junction had 2 bases not matched to a gene; V was cut back by 2 bases and J by 1 base. The V gene's germline CDR1 is SGHRS and CDR2 YFSETQ. CDR3 amino acids: CASSFSGGLNTGELFF. CDR3 sequence (DNA): TGCGCCAGCAGCTTTAGCGGGGGGCTGAACACCGGGGAGCTGTTTTTT.

This chain links TRBV30 with TRBJ1-3; D gene ambiguous. CDR3 length equals 10 residues. V dropped 0 bases and J dropped 9 bases, with 3 bases sitting between them. The V gene's germline CDR1 is GTSNPN and CDR2 SVGIG (reference sequence). CDR3 DNA sequence: TGTGCCTGGAGTGTCGGCACCATATATTTT. It is translated as CAWSVGTIYF.

The chain recombines TRBV19 with TRBJ2-1; D is perhaps TRBD2 (5 bases). Germline V gives CDR1 LNHDA, CDR2 SQIVND (reference sequence). The CDR3 spans 13 residues. Deletions cut 3 bases from V and 10 bases from J, with 13 bases between. This CDR3 reads CASSMRAAVEQFF. The CDR3 DNA reads TGTGCCAGTAGTATGCGGGCGGCAGTGGAGCAGTTCTTC.

This rearrangement joins TRBV12-2 to TRBJ1-2; TRBD1 was called by the table and not checked on the DNA. TRBV12-2 is a listed pseudogene. This CDR3 spans 16 amino acids. CDR3 in DNA: TGTGCAAGTCGCCCCACATTGCGGGACAGAGAGAATGGCTACACCTTC. Translation gives CASRPTLRDRENGYTF.

This clone was recorded once. The gene calls are TRBV5-6 and TRBJ1-5; no reliable D call. The germline gives CDR1 SGHDT, CDR2 YYEEEE. Trimming pared 1 base from V and 5 bases from J, leaving 13 bases between. This CDR3 comprises 15 residues. CDR3 in amino acids: CASSLLGREDQPQHF. CDR3 nucleotide sequence: TGTGCCAGCAGCTTGTTGGGCCGGGAGGATCAGCCCCAGCATTTT.

J is TRBJ2-7 and V is TRBV5-1; 7 bases agree with TRBD1. The CDR3 contains 15 residues. J gave up 2 bases and V 0 bases, and 5 bases lay outside the gene matches. CDR1 and CDR2 (germline): SGHRS, YFSETQ. CDR3 amino acids: CASSLDPGGAYEQYF. CDR3 sequence (DNA): TGCGCCAGCAGCTTGGACCCAGGGGGTGCCTACGAGCAGTACTTC.

This clone was found a few times. The V call is TRBV5-6, the J call TRBJ1-1; tentatively, D is TRBD1 (5 bases). CDR1 is SGHDT, CDR2 YYEEEE, per germline. The CDR3 consists of 13 residues. The ends were cut back, 5 bases at V and 6 bases at J, with 14 bases in the middle. The chain's CDR3 is CASSSRDFAEAFF. Here the CDR3 DNA reads TGTGCCAGCAGTTCCCGGGACTTCGCTGAAGCTTTCTTT. Combining the CDR3 with reference TRBV5-6 and TRBJ1-1 gives the whole variable domain DAGVTQSPTHLIKTRGQQVTLRCSPKSGHDTVSWYQQALGQGPQFIFQYYEEEERQRGNFPDRFSGHQFPNYSSELNVNALLLGDSALYLCASSSRDFAEAFFGQGTRLTVV.

The V and J genes are TRBV5-6 and TRBJ1-1, with no clear D. Between the trimmed V and J ends, which lost 0 bases and 6 bases, there was a span of 12 bases. Germline assignment: CDR1 SGHDT and CDR2 YYEEEE. The CDR3 consists of 14 residues. The CDR3 is CASSLASWASEAFF. DNA of the CDR3: TGTGCCAGCAGCTTGGCGAGTTGGGCTTCTGAAGCTTTCTTT.

The chain is built from TRBV12-5 and TRBJ2-7, with 9 bases fitting TRBD2. Germline values: CDR1 LGHNT, CDR2 FRNRAP. The V gene end was trimmed by 1 base and the J gene end by 6 bases; junction bases not matched to a gene: 1. The CDR3 loop spans 13 amino acids. In DNA form, the CDR3 reads TGTGCTAGTGGTTTGGATAGCGGGGGCGAGCAGTACTTC. It translates to CASGLDSGGEQYF.